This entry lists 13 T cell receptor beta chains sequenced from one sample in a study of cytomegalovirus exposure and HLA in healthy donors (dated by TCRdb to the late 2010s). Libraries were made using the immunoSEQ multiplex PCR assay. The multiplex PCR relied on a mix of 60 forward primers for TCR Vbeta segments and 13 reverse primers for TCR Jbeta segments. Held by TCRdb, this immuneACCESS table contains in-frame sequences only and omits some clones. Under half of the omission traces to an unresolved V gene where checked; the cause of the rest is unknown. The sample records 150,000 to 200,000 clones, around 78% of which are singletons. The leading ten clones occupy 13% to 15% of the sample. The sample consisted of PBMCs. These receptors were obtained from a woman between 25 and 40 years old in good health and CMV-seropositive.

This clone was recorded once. The CDR3 protein is CASSPRVTSASDTQYF. CDR3 bases: TGTGCCAGCAGCCCGAGAGTGACTAGCGCGTCAGATACGCAGTATTTT. V and J are TRBV9 and TRBJ2-3; 8 bases match TRBD2. The junction had 11 bases not matched to a gene; V was cut back by 4 bases and J by 4 bases. CDR1 and CDR2 from the germline V gene are SGDLS and YYNGEE. This CDR3 has 16 amino acids. The whole variable domain, remainder taken from reference TRBV9 and TRBJ2-3, is DSGVTQTPKHLITATGQRVTLRCSPRSGDLSVYWYQQSLDQGLQFLIQYYNGEERAKGNILERFSAQQFPDLHSELNLSSLELGDSALYFCASSPRVTSASDTQYFGPGTRLTVL.

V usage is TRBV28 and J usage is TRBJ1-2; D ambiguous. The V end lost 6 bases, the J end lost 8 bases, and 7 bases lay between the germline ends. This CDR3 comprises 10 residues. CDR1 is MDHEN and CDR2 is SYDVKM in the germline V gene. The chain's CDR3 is CASRDGGYTF. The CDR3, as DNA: TGTGCCAGCAGAGACGGGGGCTACACCTTC.

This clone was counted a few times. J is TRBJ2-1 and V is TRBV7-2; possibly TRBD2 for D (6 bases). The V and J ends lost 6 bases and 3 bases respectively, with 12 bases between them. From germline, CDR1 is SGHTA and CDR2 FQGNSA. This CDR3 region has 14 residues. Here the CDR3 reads CASSRGKDYNEQFF. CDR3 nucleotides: TGTGCCAGCAGTCGGGGGAAGGACTACAATGAGCAGTTCTTC.

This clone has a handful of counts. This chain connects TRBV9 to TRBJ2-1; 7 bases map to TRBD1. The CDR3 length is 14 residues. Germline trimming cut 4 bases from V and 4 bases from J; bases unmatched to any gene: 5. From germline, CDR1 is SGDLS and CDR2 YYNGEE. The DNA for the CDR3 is TGTGCCAGCAGCCCCCCGGGACAGTACAATGAGCAGTTCTTC. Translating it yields CASSPPGQYNEQFF.

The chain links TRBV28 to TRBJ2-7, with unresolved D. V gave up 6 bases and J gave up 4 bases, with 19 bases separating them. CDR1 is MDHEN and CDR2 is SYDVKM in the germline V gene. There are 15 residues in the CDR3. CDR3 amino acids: CASSPPDTYLYEQYF. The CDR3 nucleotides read TGTGCCAGCAGCCCCCCTGACACATACCTTTACGAGCAGTACTTC.

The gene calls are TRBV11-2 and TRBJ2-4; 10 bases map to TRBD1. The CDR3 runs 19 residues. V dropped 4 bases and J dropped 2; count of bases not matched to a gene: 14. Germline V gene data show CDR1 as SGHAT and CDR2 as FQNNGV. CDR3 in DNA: TGTGCCAGCAGCTCAGGGGTCCCGGACAGGGGGGCTACCAAAAACATTCAGTACTTC. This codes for CASSSGVPDRGATKNIQYF.

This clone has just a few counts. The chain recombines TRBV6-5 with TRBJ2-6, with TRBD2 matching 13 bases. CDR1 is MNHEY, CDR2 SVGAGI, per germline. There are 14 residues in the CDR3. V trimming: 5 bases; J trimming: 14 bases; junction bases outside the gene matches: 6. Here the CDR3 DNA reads TGTGCCAGCAGTGGACTAGCGGGGGCCCTCTTCCTGACTTTC. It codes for CASSGLAGALFLTF.

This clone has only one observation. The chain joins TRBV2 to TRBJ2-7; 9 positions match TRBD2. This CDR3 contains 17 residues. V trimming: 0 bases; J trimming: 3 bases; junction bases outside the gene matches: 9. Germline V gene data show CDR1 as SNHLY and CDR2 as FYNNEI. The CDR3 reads CASSEALRLAGFYEQYF. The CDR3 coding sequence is TGTGCCAGCAGTGAAGCGCTTCGGCTAGCGGGATTCTACGAGCAGTACTTC.

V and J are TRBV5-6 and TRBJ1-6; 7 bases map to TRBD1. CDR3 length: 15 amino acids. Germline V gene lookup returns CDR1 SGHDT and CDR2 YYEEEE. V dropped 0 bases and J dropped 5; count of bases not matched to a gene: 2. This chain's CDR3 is CASSLVTGNNSPLHF. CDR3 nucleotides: TGTGCCAGCAGCTTGGTGACAGGGAATAATTCACCCCTCCACTTT.

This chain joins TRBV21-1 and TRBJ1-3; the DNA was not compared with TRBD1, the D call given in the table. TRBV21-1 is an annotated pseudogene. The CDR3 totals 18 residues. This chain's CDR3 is CASSKEGGDRESGNTIYF. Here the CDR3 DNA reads TGTGCCAGCAGCAAAGAGGGGGGAGACAGGGAATCTGGAAACACCATATATTTT.

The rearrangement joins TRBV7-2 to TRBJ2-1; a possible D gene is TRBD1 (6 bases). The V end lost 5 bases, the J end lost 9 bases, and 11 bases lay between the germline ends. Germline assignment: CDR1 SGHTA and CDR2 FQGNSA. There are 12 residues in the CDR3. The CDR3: CASSTGYSEQFF. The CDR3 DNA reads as TGTGCCAGCAGCACAGGGTATAGTGAGCAGTTCTTC. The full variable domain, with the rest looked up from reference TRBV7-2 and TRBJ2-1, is GAGVSQSPSNKVTEKGKDVELRCDPISGHTALYWYRQSLGQGLEFLIYFQGNSAPDKSGLPSDRFSAERTGGSVSTLTIQRTQQEDSAVYLCASSTGYSEQFFGPGTRLTVL.

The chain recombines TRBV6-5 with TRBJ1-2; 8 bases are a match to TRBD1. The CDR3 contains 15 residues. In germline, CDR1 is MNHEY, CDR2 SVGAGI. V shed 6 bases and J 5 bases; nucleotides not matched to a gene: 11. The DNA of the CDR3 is TGTGCCAGCAGAGACCCTGGACAGGGAGGGTATGGCTACACCTTC. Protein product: CASRDPGQGGYGYTF.

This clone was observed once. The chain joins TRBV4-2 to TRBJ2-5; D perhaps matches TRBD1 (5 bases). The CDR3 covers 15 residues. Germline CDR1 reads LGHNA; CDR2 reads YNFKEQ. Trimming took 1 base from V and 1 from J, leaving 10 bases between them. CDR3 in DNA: TGTGCCAGCAGCCAAGTGGCAGGGCGCCAAGAGACCCAGTACTTC. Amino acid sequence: CASSQVAGRQETQYF.